Reported below is one T cell receptor (beta chain). The CDR3 has 17 amino acids. With V trimmed by 4 bases and J by 1 base, 4 bases remained unmatched. Germline-derived CDR1 and CDR2 are SGHVS and FQNEAQ. These data belong to a study of blood T cell repertoires in COVID-19. Study-wide context: Specimens from acute and convalescent COVID-19 originated in the United States, Italy and Spain.

Original processing notes: Reference gene primer amplification gave estimated nucleated cell counts. Using immunoSEQ multiplex PCR, the repertoire was profiled, and TCRdb retains in-frame clones only, with some absent. V, J and clone size are taken as reported in that table, and D and trimming were inferred from the DNA itself. Of over 100,000 clones listed, 80% are singletons. The receptor's source is a human donor in a cohort sampled during active or convalescent COVID-19. The sequenced sample was peripheral blood. This chain connects TRBV7-8 to TRBJ2-1; 13 nucleotides align to TRBD2. Written as DNA, the CDR3 is TGTGCCAGCAGCTCACTAGCGGGAGGGGGGTCCTACAATGAGCAGTTCTTC. Its translation: CASSSLAGGGSYNEQFF.